This TCR beta chain was observed in a study of blood T cell repertoires in COVID-19. Study as a whole: PBMCs, B-cell-depleted T cells, or T cells provided the cDNA or gDNA that made up the material.

The CDR3 totals 20 residues. In the study's own analysis: Estimates of nucleated cell counts were drawn from the amplification of reference gene primers. The protocol was immunoSEQ multiplex PCR, while the TCRdb copy is restricted to in-frame clones and leaves out a portion. The D gene and trimming were derived from the DNA, and the V and J assignments and clone size from that table. This table holds 150,000 to 200,000 clones, roughly 80% found once. This rearrangement joins TRBV21-1 to TRBJ2-1; the table assigns TRBD2, which was not confirmed against the DNA. TRBV21-1 is assigned pseudogene status. The sample taken for sequencing was peripheral blood. The receptor's source is a man in his sixties with active or convalescent COVID-19. For the CDR3, the DNA is TGTGCCAGCAGCAAAGCGACTACTAGCGGGAGGGCCGGAGAACACAATGAGCAGTTCTTC. Residues: CASSKATTSGRAGEHNEQFF.